The rows below give T cell receptor beta chains drawn from one sample of a study of T-cell reconstitution after alpha-beta-depleted transplantation in children. TCRdb redid the calling of the PCR reads with MiXCR, one entry per CDR3 protein. The sample holds 420,000 or so distinct CDR3 sequences; about a tenth are singletons and the top ten take roughly 6%. The input for sequencing was PBMCs from the stem cell graft donor, taken from the stem cell graft. These receptor sequences come from a human donor who donated a stem cell graft to a child with acute myeloid leukemia. Each CDR3 is given with its conserved first and last residue. D genes are given only for firm matches. Clone size is shown for a subset of rows, as once, few, many or a class of expanded clone.

J gene	clone size	D gene	V gene	CDR3 protein	CDR3 DNA
TRBJ1-1	many	.	TRBV9	CASSANQILGEEAFF	TGTGCCAGCAGCGCCAACCAAATACTAGGGGAGGAAGCTTTCTTT
TRBJ2-4	.	.	TRBV20-1	CSASSQEKGNIQYF	TGCAGTGCTAGTTCCCAGGAAAAGGGGAACATTCAGTACTTC
TRBJ1-2	.	TRBD1	TRBV6-1	CASSRQQGRSNYGYTF	TGTGCCAGCAGTAGGCAACAGGGGCGGTCTAACTATGGCTACACCTTC
TRBJ2-7	.	TRBD2	TRBV20-1	CSATSGLAGGEQYF	TGCAGTGCTACCAGCGGGCTAGCGGGAGGGGAGCAGTACTTC
TRBJ2-1	.	TRBD2	TRBV7-9	CASSLASGQGGSEQFF	TGTGCCAGCAGCTTAGCCTCTGGGCAGGGAGGGAGTGAGCAGTTCTTC
TRBJ1-5	.	.	TRBV11-2	CASSLYMTRGSNQPQHF	TGTGCCAGCAGCTTATATATGACCCGCGGTAGCAATCAGCCCCAGCATTTT
TRBJ1-2	.	.	TRBV24-1	CATSDPGKGNYGYTF	TGTGCCACCAGTGATCCGGGAAAGGGGAACTATGGCTACACCTTC
TRBJ2-3	.	TRBD2	TRBV12-3/TRBV12-4	CASSRSGSTDTQYF	TGTGCCAGCAGTCGTAGCGGGAGCACAGATACGCAGTATTTT
TRBJ2-7	few	.	TRBV20-1	CSVIGDYEQYF	TGCAGTGTCATCGGGGACTACGAGCAGTACTTC
TRBJ2-5	few	.	TRBV5-5	CASSFLGGETQETQYF	TGTGCCAGCAGCTTTCTCGGGGGCGAAACCCAAGAGACCCAGTACTTC
TRBJ2-5	few	TRBD2	TRBV10-3	CAITASGAQYF	TGTGCCATCACGGCCAGCGGGGCCCAGTACTTC
TRBJ2-2	.	TRBD1	TRBV29-1	CSVDGQDNTGELFF	TGCAGCGTTGATGGACAGGACAACACCGGGGAGCTGTTTTTT
TRBJ2-7	many	.	TRBV29-1	CSVLWGGSYEQYF	TGCAGCGTTCTCTGGGGAGGCTCCTACGAGCAGTACTTC
TRBJ1-1	once	.	TRBV12-3/TRBV12-4	CASSLPHGGPNTEAFF	TGTGCCAGCAGTTTACCCCATGGGGGCCCGAACACTGAAGCTTTCTTT
TRBJ2-1	.	.	TRBV28	CASRAGSAEQFF	TGTGCCAGCAGGGCAGGGTCGGCTGAGCAGTTCTTC
TRBJ2-5	many	.	TRBV4-1	CASSHQGERETQYF	TGCGCCAGCAGCCACCAGGGCGAGAGAGAGACCCAGTACTTC
TRBJ2-3	.	TRBD2	TRBV7-2	CASSFRGLAGGGDTQYF	TGTGCCAGCAGCTTCCGGGGTCTAGCGGGGGGCGGGGATACGCAGTATTTT
TRBJ2-5	few	.	TRBV6-2/TRBV6-3	CASSYQLRGGDTKETQYF	TGTGCCAGCAGTTACCAGCTTAGGGGAGGGGACACAAAAGAGACCCAGTACTTC
TRBJ2-5	.	TRBD2	TRBV20-1	CSARRGSGYSQETQYF	TGCAGTGCTAGGCGGGGTAGCGGGTACTCCCAAGAGACCCAGTACTTC
TRBJ2-2	.	.	TRBV12-3/TRBV12-4	CASREYTGELFF	TGTGCCAGCAGGGAGTACACCGGGGAGCTGTTTTTT
TRBJ2-7	.	.	TRBV20-1	CSAPRGGNNEQYF	TGCAGTGCTCCTAGGGGGGGGAATAACGAGCAGTACTTC
TRBJ2-5	.	TRBD1	TRBV9	CASSVGKGDRYQETQYF	TGTGCCAGCAGCGTAGGCAAGGGGGACAGGTACCAAGAGACCCAGTACTTC
TRBJ2-1	many	TRBD1	TRBV5-1	CASSLEGTGEFRNEQFF	TGCGCCAGCAGCTTGGAAGGGACAGGGGAGTTTCGCAATGAGCAGTTCTTC
TRBJ1-4	.	TRBD1	TRBV7-9	CASSLPGQGSVKLFF	TGTGCCAGCAGCTTACCGGGACAGGGGTCTGTAAAACTGTTTTTT
TRBJ1-1	.	.	TRBV7-3	CASKMTQENTEAFF	TGTGCCAGCAAAATGACGCAGGAGAACACTGAAGCTTTCTTT
TRBJ2-5	many	.	TRBV7-2	CASSRQDQETQYF	TGTGCCAGCAGCCGACAAGACCAAGAGACCCAGTACTTC
TRBJ2-3	.	TRBD2	TRBV9	CASSVGRGGDTQYF	TGTGCCAGCAGCGTAGGACGGGGGGGGGATACGCAGTATTTT
TRBJ2-2	few	TRBD2	TRBV2	CASSVLAGGTGELFF	TGTGCCAGCAGTGTACTAGCGGGCGGCACCGGGGAGCTGTTTTTT
TRBJ2-4	.	TRBD1	TRBV9	CASSVEGQGASGNIQYF	TGTGCCAGCAGCGTAGAGGGACAGGGGGCATCTGGAAACATTCAGTACTTC
TRBJ2-3	few	TRBD2	TRBV20-1	CSARGTSGNTDTQYF	TGCAGTGCTAGGGGGACTAGCGGGAACACAGATACGCAGTATTTT
TRBJ1-2	few	TRBD1	TRBV4-1	CASSRPGQGRNYGYTF	TGCGCCAGCAGCCGACCGGGACAGGGAAGGAACTATGGCTACACCTTC